The 3 T cell receptor beta chains given below trace back to one sample, sequenced in a study of blood T cell repertoires in COVID-19 (TCRdb year 2020). Libraries were made using the immunoSEQ multiplex PCR assay. The table was pulled from immuneACCESS by TCRdb, which kept in-frame rearrangements only. Such tables lose some clones; where checked, under half of the loss comes from unresolved V genes, and the rest has no known cause. This sample lists fewer than 200,000 clones; roughly 82% were detected once. The biggest ten clones account for about 5% of the sample. The specimen sequenced was PBMCs or T cells enriched from blood (not recorded which). Source of these receptors: a woman aged 60-70 years with acute COVID-19.

The chain joins TRBV5-8 to TRBJ2-5, with D possibly being TRBD1 (6 bases). Germline-derived CDR1 and CDR2 are SGHTS and YDEGEE. V was clipped by 2 bases and J by 1 base, with 12 bases between them. The CDR3 has 15 residues. The CDR3 sequence is CASSFPGTRQETQYF. For the CDR3, the DNA is TGTGCCAGCAGCTTTCCCGGGACACGCCAAGAGACCCAGTACTTC.

The chain recombines TRBV4-2 with TRBJ1-6, with D perhaps matching TRBD1 (5 bases). Trimming took off 2 bases at V and 8 bases at J, with 13 bases between the two ends. The germline CDR1 and CDR2 sequences are LGHNA and YNFKEQ. The length of the CDR3 is 15 residues. The CDR3 here is CASSQSWGGDSPLHF. DNA for the CDR3: TGTGCCAGCAGCCAATCGTGGGGGGGGGATTCACCCCTCCACTTT.

This rearrangement joins TRBV6-1 to TRBJ1-5, with D tentatively TRBD1 (5 bases). V was clipped by 2 bases and J by 5 bases, with 13 bases between them. This CDR3 contains 15 residues. CDR1 and CDR2 from the germline V gene are MNHNS and SASEGT. The CDR3 reads CASSEINRSHQPQHF. The CDR3 nucleotides are TGTGCCAGCAGTGAAATAAACAGGAGCCATCAGCCCCAGCATTTT.